This T cell receptor beta chain was retrieved from a study of control samples from healthy donors and cancer patients. Sequencing used immunoSEQ multiplex PCR; TCRdb keeps in-frame clones, though not all of them. Among roughly 88,000 clones listed, approximately 90% were seen once. Deletions cut 4 bases from V and 7 bases from J, with 14 bases between. The CDR3 spans 13 residues. The origin of this receptor is a woman aged 25-40 years in good health. Sequences were obtained from blood. The chain employs TRBV12-3 or TRBV12-4 and TRBJ2-7, with D possibly called TRBD1 or TRBD2 (5 bases each). This chain's CDR3 is CASSSLGTEEQYF. The CDR3 coding sequence is TGTGCCAGCAGTTCCTTAGGGACGGAGGAGCAGTACTTC.